This T cell receptor (beta chain) was recovered during a study of T cell responses to AZD1222 COVID-19 vaccine (TCRdb year 2021). For the study in its entirety: AZD1222 recipients given second doses at about 4 weeks or at about 12 weeks were pooled, since spike-specific TCR depth and breadth were not found to differ between the two schedules. Trial participants were enrolled into age subgroups of 18-55, 56-69 and 70-plus years, which contained about 150, 28 and 57 TCR-sequenced participants, respectively. TCR sequencing covered 230 or so trial participants: 200 to 210 given two doses of AZD1222 and about 26 given two doses of MenACWY control vaccine.

The sample's time point, from its label and the paper: baseline before first vaccination. Vaccinee samples came from UK trials COV001 and COV002, including a single-blind randomized controlled phase 2/3 trial of AZD1222 (ChAdOx1 nCoV-19) in healthy adults. For TCRbeta chain sequencing, PBMC samples were collected from trial participants at day 0 and at day 28 after the second dose. There are 13 amino acids in the CDR3, from cysteine to phenylalanine inclusive. Of the read, only the CDR3 DNA is kept; its 39 bases are in frame from base 1. Sequences MNHEY (CDR1) and SVGAGI (CDR2) are obtained from the germline V gene. The germline ends are 10 bases apart after V is trimmed by 7 bases and J by 1 base. Comment on this clone: Its antigen remains undetermined. Qualities for individual bases were not recorded, and no much larger clone is one base off.

The investigation overall reported the following: The whole spike protein was spanned by vaccine-associated CD4 TCRs, and dominant responses were seen in regions 160-218 and 743-854. Nearly half of unique spike-specific TCRs reportedly recognized epitopes outside regions mutated in the B.1.351 and B.1.1.7 variants. Most participants were white British and females outnumbered males, and the authors suggested that clonal diversity may have been underestimated. The 56-69-year group was small, and its depth increase did not reach significance, likely because of low power. A significant rise in spike-specific TCR breadth and depth was observed after two AZD1222 doses relative to day 0 and relative to MenACWY recipients. Conclusions about previously exposed vaccinees were limited because only six AZD1222 recipients were SARS-CoV-2 seropositive at baseline. No day 14 peak-response samples were available, so repertoires were characterized only after the peak T cell response.

The CDR3 regions of human TCRbeta chains were analyzed by immunosequencing. The authors processed their data as follows. Repertoire TCRs were matched against a reference library of SARS-CoV-2-specific TCRs generated with the MIRA antigen-specificity platform. Breadth meant the fraction of unique TCRs that were SARS-CoV-2-associated, whereas depth meant the fraction of total T cells that were SARS-CoV-2-associated. Each spike-specific TCR was assigned to its reactive spike region and to a CD4 or CD8 class using the MIRA data. Log10-transformed breadth and depth values were compared by one-way ANOVA with Sidak's multiple comparisons tests. Held by TCRdb, this immuneACCESS table contains in-frame sequences only and omits some clones. Under half of the omission traces to an unresolved V gene where checked; the cause of the rest is unknown. D and trimming come from the DNA, and the V and J calls and clone size come from that table. A total of some 110,000 clones appear in this sample, more than 70% of them only once. 4.2% of the sample belongs to the ten largest clones.

Sequences were derived from peripheral blood, sampled on day 0 of AZD1222 vaccination. Here the chain combines TRBV6-5 and TRBJ2-5; perhaps TRBD2 is the D gene, with 6 bases matching. The sequence was obtained from an adult in good health. The DNA is TGTGCCAGCACTCGGGACTTCCAAGAGACCCAGTACTTC. This yields the protein CASTRDFQETQYF.